Sequencing of this T cell receptor (beta chain) was carried out in a study of blood T cells in healthy people across ages. Notes on the study in general: When one million T cells were used, diversity estimates were thought to be underestimates.

This clonotype has a handful of counts. The target antigen is unknown. The junction does not match germline at one end; this may be a read error. Primers used in a second PCR of about 6 to 12 cycles were a sample-barcoded 5' primer and a J-beta primer mix. TCRdb re-derived calls from the 5' RACE reads in MiXCR, one entry per CDR3 protein. The sample records 600,000 to 1,000,000 distinct CDR3 sequences, about 25% being singletons. The CDR3 is 15 amino acids. CDR1 and CDR2 (germline): LNHNV, YYDKDF (reference sequence). This sample also appeared in a second study, on T cells of mothers and their children. In that study: Comparable shaping of TCR recombination output by thymic selection was observed in related and unrelated pairs. Compared with unrelated pairs, related mother-child pairs had slightly higher, non-significant overlap.

The J gene is TRBJ1-1, the V gene TRBV15, with TRBD1 identical over 8 bases. Material: blood. The receptor's source is a boy under 18 in good health. CDR3 in DNA: TGTGCCACCAGCAGAGATCAGGGGGCACGCACTGAAGCTTTTTTT. Translation: CATSRDQGARTEAFF.